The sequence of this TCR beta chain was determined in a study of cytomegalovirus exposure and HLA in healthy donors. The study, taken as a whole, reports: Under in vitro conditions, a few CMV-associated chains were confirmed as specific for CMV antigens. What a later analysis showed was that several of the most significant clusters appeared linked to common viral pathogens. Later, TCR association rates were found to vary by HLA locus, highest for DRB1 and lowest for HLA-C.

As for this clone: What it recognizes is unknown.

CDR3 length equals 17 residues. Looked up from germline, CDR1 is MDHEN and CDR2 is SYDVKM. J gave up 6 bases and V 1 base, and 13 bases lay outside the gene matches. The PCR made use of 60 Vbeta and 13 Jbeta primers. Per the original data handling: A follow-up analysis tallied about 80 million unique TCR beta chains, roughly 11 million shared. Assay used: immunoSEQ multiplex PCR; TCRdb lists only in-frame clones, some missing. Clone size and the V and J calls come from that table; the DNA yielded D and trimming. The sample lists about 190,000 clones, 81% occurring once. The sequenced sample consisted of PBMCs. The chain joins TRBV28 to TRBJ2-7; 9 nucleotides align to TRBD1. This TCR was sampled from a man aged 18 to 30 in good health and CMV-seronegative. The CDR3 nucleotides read TGTGCCAGCAGTTTATATAGAGCCGGGACAGGGTCCATCGAGCAGTACTTC. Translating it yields CASSLYRAGTGSIEQYF. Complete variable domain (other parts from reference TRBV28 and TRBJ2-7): DVKVTQSSRYLVKRTGEKVFLECVQDMDHENMFWYRQDPGLGLRLIYFSYDVKMKEKGDIPEGYSVSREKKERFSLILESASTNQTSMYLCASSLYRAGTGSIEQYFGPGTRLTVT.